Reported below is one TCR beta chain. Its antigen is unidentified. Here immunoSEQ multiplex PCR was the method, and the copy in TCRdb shows in-frame clones only, minus some. Altogether around 50,000 clones are present, roughly 94% being singletons, with the ten largest covering roughly 7.1%. The approximately 120-subject validation cohort, separate from the roughly 700-subject first cohort, included the donors. This sample is part of a study of cytomegalovirus exposure and HLA in healthy donors. Study outcomes and limitations: Associated with cytomegalovirus, according to the listing, were around 160 TCR beta chains. A few CMV-associated chains proved CMV antigen-specific in vitro. Later, an analysis found that TCR clusters from the first cohort tended to co-occur in the 90 to 150 validation repertoires.

The receptor was derived from a woman under 30 in good health and CMV-seropositive. Sequencing was done on a sample of PBMCs.

CDR3 sequence: CASSLELQGWGETQYF. Written as DNA, the CDR3 is TGTGCCAGCAGCTTAGAGCTCCAGGGGTGGGGGGAGACCCAGTACTTC. V usage is TRBV7-8 and J usage is TRBJ2-5, with D possibly matching TRBD1 (6 bases). This CDR3 contains 16 residues. Germline loops: CDR1 SGHVS, CDR2 FQNEAQ. Between the trimmed V and J ends, which lost 1 base and 5 bases, there was a span of 17 bases.